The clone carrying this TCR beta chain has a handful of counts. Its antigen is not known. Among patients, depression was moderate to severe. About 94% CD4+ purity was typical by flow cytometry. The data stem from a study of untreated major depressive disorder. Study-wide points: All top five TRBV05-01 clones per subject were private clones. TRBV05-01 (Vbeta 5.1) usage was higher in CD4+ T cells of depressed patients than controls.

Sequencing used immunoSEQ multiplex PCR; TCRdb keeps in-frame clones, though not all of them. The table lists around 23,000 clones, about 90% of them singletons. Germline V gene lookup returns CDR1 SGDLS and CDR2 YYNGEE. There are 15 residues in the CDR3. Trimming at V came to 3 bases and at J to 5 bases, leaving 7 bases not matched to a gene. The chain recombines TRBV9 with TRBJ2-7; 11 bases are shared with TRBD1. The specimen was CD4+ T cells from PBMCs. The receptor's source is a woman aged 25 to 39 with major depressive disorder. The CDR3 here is CASSATGTGGDEQYF. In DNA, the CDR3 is TGTGCCAGCAGCGCCACCGGGACAGGGGGTGACGAGCAGTACTTC. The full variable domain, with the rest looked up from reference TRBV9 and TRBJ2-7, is DSGVTQTPKHLITATGQRVTLRCSPRSGDLSVYWYQQSLDQGLQFLIQYYNGEERAKGNILERFSAQQFPDLHSELNLSSLELGDSALYFCASSATGTGGDEQYFGPGTRLTVT.